Shown below are 19 T cell receptor beta chains from a single sample sequenced in a study of T and B cells in COVID-19 patients (dated by TCRdb to the early 2020s). Instrument used: Illumina MiSeq. Multiplex PCR with BIOMED2 TRB-A/B primer pools was used to amplify the TRB rearrangements. In-frame beta chains were kept once TCRdb had trimmed the public reads at Q25 with fastp and called clones with MiXCR. Entries that share a CDR3 protein sequence are merged under the most common genes and DNA. This sample has 10,000 or so distinct CDR3 sequences in its table, and over 30% of those were observed once. The ten biggest clones cover 14% of the sample. TRB repertoires were amplified from about 250-500 ng of genomic DNA extracted from blood. Sequencing was carried out using blood. Receptors originate from a human donor with active COVID-19.

V is TRBV5-4 and J is TRBJ1-2; D is unclear. Trimming removed 3 bases at V and 1 base at J, with 10 bases between. This CDR3 comprises 14 residues. Germline V gives CDR1 SGHNT, CDR2 YYREEE (reference sequence). The CDR3 here is CASSWGRVNYGYTF. The DNA for the CDR3 is TGTGCCAGCAGCTGGGGTAGGGTTAACTATGGCTACACCTTC. Full variable domain (missing parts from reference TRBV5-4 and TRBJ1-2): ETGVTQSPTHLIKTRGQQVTLRCSSQSGHNTVSWYQQALGQGPQFIFQYYREEENGRGNFPPRFSGLQFPNYSSELNVNALELDDSALYLCASSWGRVNYGYTFGSGTRLTVV.

The rearrangement joins TRBV20-1 to TRBJ2-1, with 10 bases lining up with TRBD2. The CDR3 spans 15 residues. From germline, CDR1 is DFQATT and CDR2 SNEGSKA (reference sequence). V gave up 0 bases and J gave up 7 bases; unmatched junction bases: 6. For the CDR3, the DNA is TGCAGTGCTAGAGACAGCGGGGGGGCCGGTAATGAGCAGTTCTTC. Translation: CSARDSGGAGNEQFF.

V gene TRBV11-2 combines with J gene TRBJ2-3, with D possibly being TRBD1 or TRBD2 (5 bases each). Germline values: CDR1 SGHAT, CDR2 FQNNGV. The CDR3 sequence is 14 residues long. The germline V and J ends were trimmed by 6 bases and 0 bases, with 10 bases remaining between them. The CDR3 loop reads CASSYGTSTDTQYF. The CDR3 region has the DNA TGTGCCAGCAGTTACGGGACCAGCACAGATACGCAGTATTTT.

This clonotype was seen a few times. The gene calls are TRBV10-3 and TRBJ2-2, with a possible D match to TRBD2 (7 bases). CDR3 length: 14 residues. Trimming removed 9 bases from V and 4 bases from J, with 15 bases in between. The germline V gene has CDR1 ENHRY and CDR2 SYGVKD. CDR3 region: CAINGGPGTGELFF. For the CDR3, the DNA is TGTGCCATAAACGGGGGGCCCGGCACCGGGGAGCTGTTTTTT.

This clonotype was recorded a few times. The V and J genes are TRBV7-6 and TRBJ2-2, with TRBD2 matching 10 bases. V trimming: 8 bases; J trimming: 0 bases; junction bases outside the gene matches: 3. In germline, CDR1 is SGHVS, CDR2 FNYEAQ. This CDR3 has 15 amino acids. The CDR3 DNA reads TGTGCCAGCCGCCTAGCGGGGGCGAACACCGGGGAGCTGTTTTTT. Residues: CASRLAGANTGELFF.

The gene calls are TRBV6-1 and TRBJ2-2, with 7 bases matching TRBD1. Germline assignment: CDR1 MNHNS and CDR2 SASEGT. The CDR3 sequence is 15 residues long. V was pared by 7 bases and J by 1 base, with 6 bases of the junction left unmatched. CDR3 sequence reads: CASNFRTGNTGELFF. The CDR3 DNA follows: TGTGCCAGCAATTTTAGGACAGGGAACACCGGGGAGCTGTTTTTT.

This clonotype appeared a few times. The chain couples TRBV11-2 to TRBJ2-7, with no clear D. The germline CDR1 and CDR2 sequences are SGHAT and FQNNGV. V was pared by 4 bases and J by 3 bases, with 16 bases between. This CDR3 has 15 amino acids. The CDR3 DNA reads TGTGCCAGCAGCTACACCGTCGGTGGTGGCTACGAGCAGTACTTC. This gives the protein CASSYTVGGGYEQYF.

This clonotype was counted between two and nine times. The gene calls are TRBV6-5 and TRBJ2-1, with 7 bases lining up with TRBD1. The CDR3 is 15 residues long. Germline V gene sequence: CDR1 MNHEY, CDR2 SVGAGI. The ends lost 6 bases at V and 2 bases at J; junction bases unmatched: 7. This chain's CDR3 is CASRAPGQTYNEQFF. DNA for the CDR3: TGTGCCAGCAGGGCCCCGGGACAGACCTACAATGAGCAGTTCTTC.

By share of the sample, this clonotype is medium-sized (0.01 to 0.1%). The V and J genes are TRBV30 and TRBJ2-7; D gene unclear. The V end lost 0 bases, the J end lost 7 bases, and 10 bases lay between the germline ends. This CDR3 contains 12 residues. The germline gives CDR1 GTSNPN, CDR2 SVGIG (reference sequence). For the CDR3, the DNA is TGTGCCTGGAGTGTACGCCTAGTTGAGCAGTACTTC. The encoded protein is CAWSVRLVEQYF.

The CDR3 DNA sequence: TGTGCCAGCAGCCTGGGGAGAGGTTCCTACAATGAGCAGTTCTTC. It yields the protein CASSLGRGSYNEQFF. The chain employs TRBV7-9 and TRBJ2-1, with a weak D call TRBD2 (5 bases). Trimming left V 5 bases short and J 1 base short, with 12 bases between. The germline gives CDR1 SEHNR, CDR2 FQNEAQ (reference sequence). The CDR3 length is 15 residues.

This clonotype occurred a few times. The chain has TRBV6-5 and TRBJ2-7; D not certain. Germline V CDR1 and CDR2: MNHEY, SVGAGI. V was shortened by 5 bases and J by 6 bases, with 14 bases between the two germline ends. This CDR3 spans 13 amino acids. CDR3 sequence: CASSETAPREQYF. DNA of the CDR3: TGTGCCAGCAGTGAAACGGCCCCCCGCGAGCAGTACTTC.

This clonotype was picked up a small number of times. V gene TRBV27 combines with J gene TRBJ2-3; D call uncertain. CDR1 and CDR2 from the germline V gene are MNHEY and SMNVEV (reference sequence). This CDR3 comprises 13 residues. Trimming took off 2 bases at V and 5 bases at J, with 8 bases between the two ends. The CDR3 reads CASSLRWLDTQYF. DNA for the CDR3: TGTGCCAGCAGTTTACGGTGGCTAGATACGCAGTATTTT.

In this sample, this clonotype turned up a few times. The chain carries TRBV19 and TRBJ1-2; 10 nucleotides agree with TRBD1. Germline CDR1 and CDR2: LNHDA and SQIVND (reference sequence). Germline trimming cut 7 bases from V and 8 bases from J; bases unmatched to any gene: 7. The CDR3 is made up of 13 amino acids. CDR3 region: CASKDRGRGGYTF. The CDR3 nucleotides read TGTGCCAGTAAAGACAGGGGGCGAGGAGGCTACACCTTC.

This clonotype appeared a few times. The chain recombines TRBV24-1 with TRBJ2-4; 8 bases fit TRBD1. This CDR3 is built from 21 residues. The germline V gene encodes CDR1 KGHDR and CDR2 SFDVKD. After removal of 4 bases from V and 0 bases from J, the junction contained 19 bases not matched to a gene. The CDR3 nucleotides are TGTGCCACCAGTGAGGGCCCGGGACAGGCTAATCGGGTTTTAGCCAAAAACATTCAGTACTTC. It yields the protein CATSEGPGQANRVLAKNIQYF.

This sequence joins TRBV5-5 and TRBJ2-2; 10 bases align to TRBD2. This CDR3 has 15 residues. After removal of 7 bases from V and 2 bases from J, the junction contained 5 bases not matched to a gene. CDR1 and CDR2 (germline): SGHKS, YYEKEE (reference sequence). CDR3 region: CASLTSGANTGELFF. CDR3 coding DNA: TGTGCCAGCCTTACTAGCGGGGCCAACACCGGGGAGCTGTTTTTT.

The chain is built from TRBV5-1 and TRBJ1-1, with 8 nucleotides matching TRBD1. V shed 5 bases and J 1 base; nucleotides not matched to a gene: 7. The CDR3 covers 15 residues. The germline V gene encodes CDR1 SGHRS and CDR2 YFSETQ. DNA of the CDR3: TGCGCCAGCAGTTTTGTAGGACAGGGGAACACTGAAGCTTTCTTT. Its translation is CASSFVGQGNTEAFF.

This sequence joins TRBV6-5 and TRBJ1-6, with a tentative D call TRBD1 (6 bases). Germline CDR1 is MNHEY and CDR2 is SVGAGI. The CDR3 covers 15 residues. V lost 6 bases, J lost 8 bases, and 17 bases lay in between. CDR3 in amino acids: CASRPQTGRDSPLHF. CDR3 DNA sequence: TGTGCCAGCAGGCCCCAGACAGGCAGAGATTCACCCCTCCACTTT.

The chain has TRBV28 and TRBJ1-4; possibly TRBD1 for D (5 bases). V lost 2 bases and J 8 bases, leaving 18 bases between the germline ends. CDR3 length: 16 residues. CDR1 is MDHEN and CDR2 is SYDVKM in the germline V gene. The CDR3 loop reads CASSLGGGGRREKLFF. CDR3 DNA sequence: TGTGCCAGCAGTTTAGGTGGGGGAGGCAGGCGGGAAAAACTGTTTTTT. Complete variable domain (other parts from reference TRBV28 and TRBJ1-4): DVKVTQSSRYLVKRTGEKVFLECVQDMDHENMFWYRQDPGLGLRLIYFSYDVKMKEKGDIPEGYSVSREKKERFSLILESASTNQTSMYLCASSLGGGGRREKLFFGSGTQLSVL.

The rearrangement links TRBV5-4 to TRBJ1-2, with D perhaps TRBD1 (5 bases). This CDR3 has 14 amino acids. Germline lookup yields CDR1 SGHNT and CDR2 YYREEE (reference sequence). V was pared by 3 bases and J by 4 bases, with 13 bases between. The CDR3 sequence: CASSSPREGYGYTF. CDR3 DNA: TGTGCCAGCAGCTCACCCAGGGAAGGCTATGGCTACACCTTC.